Listed below are T cell receptor beta chains from one sample, sequenced in a study of blood T cell repertoires in COVID-19. Profiled with immunoSEQ multiplex PCR; TCRdb holds only in-frame clones, not every one. The repertoire includes around 68,000 clones, 82% of them detected once, and 15% to 20% sits in the top ten. The sequenced sample consisted of peripheral blood. These TCRs come from a man aged 80 or over with active COVID-19. Each CDR3 is given with its conserved first and last residue. D genes are given only for firm matches. The size field is filled for only some rows; it gives once, few, many or a size class.

v_gene	j_gene	d_gene	abundance	len	CDR3aa	CDR3nt
TRBV5-6	TRBJ2-5	TRBD1	.	15	CASSNRGALGTTQYF	TGTGCCAGCAGCAACAGGGGGGCCCTAGGGACAACCCAGTACTTC
TRBV3-1/TRBV3-2	TRBJ2-3	TRBD1	.	15	CASSQGTGGGQTQYF	TGTGCCAGCAGCCAAGGGACAGGGGGGGGTCAGACGCAGTATTTT
TRBV11-2	TRBJ2-2	.	.	14	CASSPRTDTGELFF	TGTGCCAGCAGCCCCAGGACTGACACCGGGGAGCTGTTTTTT
TRBV27	TRBJ2-7	TRBD1	few	15	CASKATGTGSYEQYF	TGTGCCAGCAAGGCAACCGGGACAGGATCCTACGAGCAGTACTTC
TRBV6-1	TRBJ2-1	TRBD2	.	16	CASSEPISGSRDEQFF	TGTGCCAGCAGTGAACCAATTAGCGGGAGCAGGGATGAGCAGTTCTTC
TRBV4-1	TRBJ1-5	TRBD1	.	15	CASSPGQVEYQPQHF	TGCGCCAGCAGCCCCGGACAGGTGGAGTATCAGCCCCAGCATTTT
TRBV28	TRBJ1-2	.	.	11	CASAGAYGYTF	TGTGCCAGCGCGGGGGCCTATGGCTACACCTTC
TRBV9	TRBJ1-3	TRBD1	.	16	CASSVEDRGSGNTIYF	TGTGCCAGCAGCGTAGAAGACAGGGGTTCTGGAAACACCATATATTTT
TRBV19	TRBJ2-1	TRBD2	.	18	CASSPHYSGREPYNEQFF	TGTGCCAGTAGCCCACATTATAGCGGGAGGGAACCCTACAATGAGCAGTTCTTC
TRBV11-1	TRBJ1-1	.	medium-sized	14	CASSSGPYNTEAFF	TGTGCCAGCAGCTCAGGGCCATATAACACTGAAGCTTTCTTT
TRBV29-1	TRBJ2-1	TRBD2	once	15	CSVFKTGRAGNEQFF	TGCAGCGTTTTTAAAACCGGGAGGGCCGGGAATGAGCAGTTCTTC
TRBV5-1	TRBJ2-5	TRBD2	.	16	CASSPRTSGEGETQYF	TGCGCCAGCAGCCCCCGGACTAGCGGGGAAGGGGAGACCCAGTACTTC
TRBV6-5	TRBJ1-1	.	.	15	CASSYSRDRTAEAFF	TGTGCCAGCAGTTACTCGCGAGACAGGACCGCTGAAGCTTTCTTT
TRBV19	TRBJ1-1	TRBD1	.	17	CASRPSTGGTMNTEAFF	TGTGCCAGTAGACCATCGACAGGGGGCACGATGAACACTGAAGCTTTCTTT
TRBV29-1	TRBJ2-2	.	.	12	CSVPGDTGELFF	TGCAGCGTTCCAGGGGACACCGGGGAGCTGTTTTTT
TRBV27	TRBJ2-3	TRBD1	.	15	CASSRTTGITDTQYF	TGTGCCAGCAGTAGAACGACAGGGATCACAGATACGCAGTATTTT
TRBV11-3	TRBJ1-1	.	once	14	CASSLKARDGEAFF	TGTGCCAGCAGCCTTAAGGCCCGAGACGGGGAAGCTTTCTTT
TRBV5-1	TRBJ1-2	.	.	12	CASSLGGYGYTF	TGCGCCAGCAGCTTGGGCGGGTATGGCTACACCTTC
TRBV4-1	TRBJ2-2	.	few	16	CASSQATGPNTGELFF	TGCGCCAGCAGCCAGGCGACAGGACCGAACACCGGGGAGCTGTTTTTT
TRBV7-2	TRBJ1-6	.	.	15	CASSPRAVDNSPLHF	TGTGCCAGCAGCCCCCGCGCGGTTGATAATTCACCCCTCCACTTT
TRBV4-1	TRBJ2-7	TRBD2	.	16	CASSQASGGRSYEQYF	TGCGCCAGCAGCCAAGCGAGCGGGGGAAGGTCCTACGAGCAGTACTTC
TRBV5-1	TRBJ2-5	TRBD2	.	15	CASNPSGGTQRAQYF	TGCGCCAGCAATCCGTCGGGAGGGACCCAAAGGGCCCAGTACTTC
TRBV5-4	TRBJ2-1	TRBD1	.	13	CASSKDRANEQFF	TGTGCCAGCAGCAAAGACAGGGCCAATGAGCAGTTCTTC
TRBV7-3	TRBJ2-1	TRBD2	.	17	CASSREGVLAGYNEQFF	TGTGCCAGCAGTCGAGAAGGGGTACTAGCGGGTTACAATGAGCAGTTCTTC
TRBV27	TRBJ2-7	TRBD1	.	16	CASSLGTGMDLYEQYF	TGTGCCAGCAGCCTAGGGACAGGGATGGACCTATACGAGCAGTACTTC
TRBV18	TRBJ2-2	TRBD2	.	20	CASSLIRTSGGTANTGELFF	TGTGCCAGCTCACTGATCCGGACTAGCGGGGGGACCGCGAACACCGGGGAGCTGTTTTTT
TRBV11-2	TRBJ2-1	TRBD2	few	13	CASSLVLAMEQFF	TGTGCCAGCAGCTTAGTACTAGCGATGGAGCAGTTCTTC
TRBV9	TRBJ2-7	TRBD2	once	12	CASGRVSYEQYF	TGTGCCAGCGGGAGGGTTTCCTACGAGCAGTACTTC
TRBV9	TRBJ1-1	.	.	14	CASSVGGVNTEAFF	TGTGCCAGCAGCGTAGGGGGAGTGAACACTGAAGCTTTCTTT
TRBV6-5	TRBJ1-2	TRBD1	.	13	CASRRTGAYGYTF	TGTGCCAGCAGACGGACAGGGGCCTATGGCTACACCTTC
TRBV5-1	TRBJ1-2	TRBD1	.	14	CASSLVQGADGYTF	TGCGCCAGCAGCTTGGTACAGGGGGCTGATGGCTACACCTTC
TRBV7-8	TRBJ2-6	.	.	16	CASSLRGPSGANVLTF	TGTGCCAGCAGCTTACGAGGGCCCTCTGGGGCCAACGTCCTGACTTTC
TRBV13	TRBJ2-5	.	.	15	CASSFLSGDSQTQYF	TGTGCCAGCAGCTTTTTGTCGGGGGACTCGCAGACCCAGTACTTC
TRBV7-9	TRBJ1-4	.	once	14	CASSKTGLNEKLFF	TGTGCCAGCAGCAAAACAGGCCTTAACGAAAAACTGTTTTTT
TRBV7-2	TRBJ1-1	.	once	15	CASSLGAGWMTEAFF	TGTGCCAGCAGCTTAGGAGCAGGGTGGATGACTGAAGCTTTCTTT
TRBV3-1/TRBV3-2	TRBJ2-5	.	.	15	CASSQVLWGEETQYF	TGTGCCAGCAGCCAAGTATTGTGGGGCGAAGAGACCCAGTACTTC
TRBV5-4	TRBJ1-2	.	.	14	CASSFGGRSDGYTF	TGTGCCAGCAGCTTCGGGGGTAGGTCCGATGGCTACACCTTC
TRBV3-1/TRBV3-2	TRBJ2-3	.	.	11	CASGLTDTQYF	TGTGCCAGCGGGCTTACGGATACGCAGTATTTT
TRBV10-2	TRBJ1-1	TRBD1	once	14	CASSESRGLTEAFF	TGCGCCAGCAGTGAGTCGAGGGGGCTGACTGAAGCTTTCTTT
TRBV4-1	TRBJ2-3	.	.	15	CASSLVSGNTDTQYF	TGCGCCAGCAGCCTCGTTAGCGGAAACACAGATACGCAGTATTTT
TRBV6-5	TRBJ2-5	TRBD1	.	16	CASSYSTGALQETQYF	TGTGCCAGCAGTTACTCGACAGGGGCGCTCCAAGAGACCCAGTACTTC
TRBV7-9	TRBJ2-7	TRBD1	few	14	CASRGQGTDYEQYF	TGTGCCAGCAGAGGACAGGGTACGGACTACGAGCAGTACTTC
TRBV4-2	TRBJ2-5	.	.	14	CASRGAGWGETQYF	TGTGCCAGCAGGGGCGCGGGTTGGGGAGAGACCCAGTACTTC
TRBV5-4	TRBJ1-1	TRBD1	once	14	CASSFGTGTTEAFF	TGTGCCAGCAGCTTTGGGACAGGGACGACTGAAGCTTTCTTT